Shown below are 28 T cell receptor beta chains from a single sample sequenced in a study of OX40 agonist ivuxolimab in advanced cancers. Only in-frame clones appear in the TCRdb table, and some are missing; sequencing was by immunoSEQ multiplex PCR. This sample has around 65,000 clones, with 90% found just once. The sample was CD4+ or CD8+ T cells sorted from blood, taken in a trial of the OX40 agonist ivuxolimab. The receptors were sampled from an adult with an advanced solid tumor such as melanoma, head and neck, liver or kidney cancer.

V usage is TRBV11-3 and J usage is TRBJ2-7; 11 bases are shared with TRBD2. J was trimmed by 7 bases and V by 5 bases; bases with no gene match: 13. This CDR3 has 16 amino acids. Germline CDR1 is SGHNT and CDR2 is YENEEA. The CDR3 nucleotides read TGTGCCAGCAGCGATGTACTAGCGGGAGACCCACGGGAGCAGTACTTC. It codes for CASSDVLAGDPREQYF.

This clone was seen a few times. One end of the junction fails to match germline, which may point to a read error. The V and J genes are TRBV7-7 and TRBJ2-5; D is ambiguous. CDR1 is SSHAT and CDR2 is FNYEAQ in the germline V gene (reference sequence). This CDR3 spans 13 amino acids. CDR3 residues: CASSLRSQETQYF. CDR3 in DNA: TGTGCTAGCAGCTTACGCTCACAAGAGACCCAGTACTTC.

The chain has TRBV4-2 and TRBJ1-2; a weak D match, TRBD1 (5 bases). The CDR3 totals 14 residues. The V and J ends lost 0 bases and 7 bases respectively, with 12 bases between them. Germline V lookup: CDR1 LGHNA, CDR2 YNFKEQ. The CDR3 DNA reads TGTGCCAGCAGCCAAGAGGGGCAGGTTAGTGGCTACACCTTC. It translates to CASSQEGQVSGYTF.

The V gene is TRBV4-1, the J gene TRBJ2-5; D might be TRBD2 (5 bases). Germline loops: CDR1 MGHRA, CDR2 YSYEKL. V was clipped by 1 base and J by 7 bases, with 13 bases between them. The CDR3 is 14 amino acids. The CDR3 bases are TGCGCCAGCAGCCAAGGGGATCCAGAGGGGACCCAGTACTTC. It translates to CASSQGDPEGTQYF.

This clone occurred a few times. The rearrangement links TRBV5-4 to TRBJ1-1, with no clear D. The CDR3 runs to 14 residues. V was pared by 1 base and J by 0 bases, with 7 bases between. CDR1 and CDR2 (germline): SGHNT, YYREEE (reference sequence). CDR3 sequence reads: CASSLKQLNTEAFF. CDR3 sequence (DNA): TGTGCCAGCAGCTTGAAGCAGTTGAACACTGAAGCTTTCTTT.

This chain links TRBV11-3 with TRBJ1-5; 8 nucleotides agree with TRBD1. The CDR3 covers 14 residues. J lost 2 bases, V lost 5 bases, and 2 bases had no gene match. The germline gives CDR1 SGHNT, CDR2 YENEEA. CDR3 protein: CASSLTGGNQPQHF. The CDR3 coding sequence is TGTGCCAGCAGCCTGACAGGGGGCAATCAGCCCCAGCATTTT.

This chain joins TRBV11-3 and TRBJ2-3, with 11 bases identical to TRBD2. The CDR3 runs to 15 residues. Germline V gene sequence: CDR1 SGHNT, CDR2 YENEEA. V gave up 3 bases and J gave up 2 bases; unmatched junction bases: 1. The CDR3 loop reads CASSFSGRDTDTQYF. The CDR3 coding sequence is TGTGCCAGCAGCTTTAGCGGGAGGGACACAGATACGCAGTATTTT.

CDR3 amino acids: CASSLGTSTIYF. CDR3 nucleotide sequence: TGTGCCAGCAGCTTAGGGACCTCCACCATATATTTT. The chain employs TRBV7-9 and TRBJ1-3; D is unresolved. CDR1 and CDR2 from the germline V gene are SEHNR and FQNEAQ (reference sequence). The V gene lost 1 base and the J gene lost 9 bases, with 7 bases spanning the gap. This CDR3 contains 12 residues.

The chain links TRBV6-5 to TRBJ1-2; possibly TRBD1 for D (6 bases). The CDR3 is made up of 15 amino acids. Germline V lookup: CDR1 MNHEY, CDR2 SVGAGI. The V end was cut by 4 bases, the J end by 1 base, with 13 bases between. CDR3 region: CASSSLDRFNYGYTF. CDR3 nucleotide sequence: TGTGCCAGCAGTTCCCTAGACAGGTTTAACTATGGCTACACCTTC.

J is TRBJ2-7 and V is TRBV7-3; TRBD2 matches at 7 bases. The V gene end was trimmed by 2 bases and the J gene end by 9 bases; junction bases not matched to a gene: 7. In germline, CDR1 is SGHTA, CDR2 FQGTGA. The CDR3 consists of 13 residues. The chain's CDR3 is CASSLGAREVQYF. The CDR3 DNA is TGTGCCAGCAGCTTAGGAGCACGGGAGGTGCAGTACTTC.

This clone has just one count. The CDR3 nucleotides read TGTGCCAGCAGCTTGGCTCTAGCGAATGAGCAGTTCTTC. It codes for CASSLALANEQFF. This sequence joins TRBV5-4 and TRBJ2-1, with TRBD2 as a possible D gene (6 bases). The CDR3 runs to 13 residues. The V end lost 0 bases, the J end lost 7 bases, and 8 bases lay between the germline ends. The germline CDR1 and CDR2 sequences are SGHNT and YYREEE (reference sequence).

This clone was recorded a few times. CDR3 sequence: CASSSRKVLAVQETQYF. Here the CDR3 DNA reads TGTGCCAGCTCATCTCGGAAGGTACTAGCAGTCCAAGAGACCCAGTACTTC. This chain links TRBV18 with TRBJ2-5; TRBD2 is a possible D gene (6 bases). The CDR3 totals 17 residues. Germline assignment: CDR1 KGHSH and CDR2 LQKENI. Between the trimmed V and J ends, which lost 5 bases and 1 base, there was a span of 20 bases.

This chain joins TRBV2 and TRBJ1-5; D is unclear. This CDR3 has 16 amino acids. V lost 1 base and J lost 4, with 14 bases in between. Germline V gives CDR1 SNHLY, CDR2 FYNNEI. CDR3 region: CASSEVTPGGNQPQHF. The CDR3 coding sequence is TGTGCCAGCAGTGAAGTAACCCCGGGAGGTAATCAGCCCCAGCATTTT.

This chain connects TRBV2 to TRBJ2-7, with 8 bases identical to TRBD2. CDR3 length equals 13 residues. The V segment lost 7 bases and the J segment 5 bases; nucleotides outside the gene matches: 7. Germline V gives CDR1 SNHLY, CDR2 FYNNEI. CDR3 sequence (DNA): TGTGCCAGCAAACAGGGACTAGTCAACGAGCAGTACTTC. Encoded protein: CASKQGLVNEQYF.

This clone came up once. V usage is TRBV7-8 and J usage is TRBJ1-2; D not resolved. Trimming cost V 1 base and J 8 bases, with 8 bases left between them. The CDR3 has 12 amino acids. Germline loops: CDR1 SGHVS, CDR2 FQNEAQ. This CDR3 is CASSLGLRGYTF. The CDR3 DNA sequence: TGTGCCAGCAGCTTAGGATTACGGGGCTACACCTTC.

This chain links TRBV10-2 with TRBJ2-1, with TRBD2 matching over 11 bases. CDR1 and CDR2 (germline): WSHSY, SAAADI. V was pared by 6 bases and J by 2 bases, with 6 bases of the junction left unmatched. CDR3 length equals 16 residues. The CDR3 DNA sequence: TGCGCCAGCAGCTCTACTAGCGGGAGTGCCTACAATGAGCAGTTCTTC. Its translation: CASSSTSGSAYNEQFF.

The chain is built from TRBV28 and TRBJ1-5; no definite D call. With 7 bases removed from V and 2 bases from J, the gap between germline ends came to 6 bases. Germline lookup yields CDR1 MDHEN and CDR2 SYDVKM. The CDR3 length is 12 residues. CDR3 region: CASNGGNQPQHF. In nucleotides, the CDR3 is TGTGCCAGCAATGGGGGCAATCAGCCCCAGCATTTT.

The chain carries TRBV7-9 and TRBJ1-2; D gene unclear. The V gene's germline CDR1 is SEHNR and CDR2 FQNEAQ (reference sequence). V was trimmed by 2 bases and J by 7 bases, leaving 20 bases between them. There are 16 residues in the CDR3. The CDR3 sequence: CASSLQRTADQRGYTF. CDR3 in DNA: TGTGCCAGCAGCTTACAGCGCACGGCAGATCAGCGTGGCTACACCTTC. Full variable domain (outside the CDR3, taken from reference TRBV7-9 and TRBJ1-2): DTGVSQNPRHKITKRGQNVTFRCDPISEHNRLYWYRQTLGQGPEFLTYFQNEAQLEKSRLLSDRFSAERPKGSFSTLEIQRTEQGDSAMYLCASSLQRTADQRGYTFGSGTRLTVV.

The chain links TRBV11-2 to TRBJ2-7; D remains unclear. The CDR3 is made up of 12 amino acids. Trimming took off 6 bases at V and 3 bases at J, with 9 bases between the two ends. The germline CDR1 and CDR2 sequences are SGHAT and FQNNGV. This chain's CDR3 is CASRGRHYEQYF. CDR3 nucleotides: TGTGCCAGCAGAGGACGTCACTACGAGCAGTACTTC.

The chain recombines TRBV28 with TRBJ2-5; 11 positions agree with TRBD2. Germline loops: CDR1 MDHEN, CDR2 SYDVKM. Losses at the gene ends were 3 bases for V and 5 bases for J; bases not matched to a gene: 11. The CDR3 runs to 17 residues. The CDR3 here is CASSFPLSGRAEETQYF. The CDR3 region has the DNA TGTGCCAGCAGTTTCCCCCTTAGCGGGAGGGCGGAGGAGACCCAGTACTTC.

The rearrangement uses TRBV27 and TRBJ2-7; 7 bases are shared with TRBD2. The CDR3 is made up of 14 amino acids. With 6 bases clipped from V and 3 bases from J, the junction kept 8 bases outside the gene matches. Germline loops: CDR1 MNHEY, CDR2 SMNVEV (reference sequence). CDR3 in DNA: TGTGCCAGCAGGGGGGACGGGAGGAACTACGAGCAGTACTTC. It codes for CASRGDGRNYEQYF.

The J gene is TRBJ2-2, the V gene TRBV28; TRBD1 is a possible D gene (6 bases). V lost 8 bases to trimming and J lost 0 bases, with 10 bases between them. The germline gives CDR1 MDHEN, CDR2 SYDVKM. The CDR3 extends over 14 amino acids. The CDR3 DNA reads as TGTGCCAGCCAGGGGTTTTCGAACACCGGGGAGCTGTTTTTT. Its protein is CASQGFSNTGELFF.

The DNA of the CDR3 is TGTGCCAGTAGCGCCAGGACAGGGTTTTTGAATGAGCAGTTCTTC. It specifies CASSARTGFLNEQFF. The chain joins TRBV19 to TRBJ2-1; 8 bases map to TRBD1. This CDR3 contains 15 residues. Looked up from germline, CDR1 is LNHDA and CDR2 is SQIVND (reference sequence). With V trimmed by 6 bases and J by 7 bases, 11 bases remained unmatched.

This chain joins TRBV12-5 and TRBJ2-2; D unresolved. Trimming removed 3 bases at V and 6 bases at J, with 5 bases between. Germline V gives CDR1 LGHNT, CDR2 FRNRAP. The CDR3 contains 12 residues. CDR3 nucleotides: TGTGCTAGTGGTTTAGGCCCCGGGGAGCTGTTTTTT. This sequence encodes CASGLGPGELFF. Full variable domain (remainder filled in from reference TRBV12-5 and TRBJ2-2): DARVTQTPRHKVTEMGQEVTMRCQPILGHNTVFWYRQTMMQGLELLAYFRNRAPLDDSGMPKDRFSAEMPDATLATLKIQPSEPRDSAVYFCASGLGPGELFFGEGSRLTVL.

The chain is built from TRBV7-9 and TRBJ2-1; D remains unclear. The CDR3 has 13 residues. Germline V lookup: CDR1 SEHNR, CDR2 FQNEAQ (reference sequence). V lost 5 bases, J lost 6 bases, and 11 bases lay in between. CDR3 nucleotide sequence: TGTGCCAGCAGCGACCATACTGGCAATGAGCAGTTCTTC. Its translation: CASSDHTGNEQFF. The full variable domain, rest sourced from reference TRBV7-9 and TRBJ2-1, is DTGVSQNPRHKITKRGQNVTFRCDPISEHNRLYWYRQTLGQGPEFLTYFQNEAQLEKSRLLSDRFSAERPKGSFSTLEIQRTEQGDSAMYLCASSDHTGNEQFFGPGTRLTVL.

The chain combines TRBV5-1 with TRBJ2-3, with 7 bases lining up with TRBD1. Germline lookup yields CDR1 SGHRS and CDR2 YFSETQ. The CDR3 extends over 13 amino acids. V lost 6 bases and J lost 3; bases outside the gene matches: 4. The CDR3 DNA follows: TGCGCCAGCACCCTACAGGGGACAGATACGCAGTATTTT. Protein sequence: CASTLQGTDTQYF.

The genes are TRBV21-1 and TRBJ1-5. TRBV21-1 is recorded as a pseudogene. The CDR3 runs 14 residues. The CDR3 bases are TGTGCCAGCAGCGTTCTCACGGTAGGTCAGCCCCAGCATTTT. Its translation: CASSVLTVGQPQHF.

The V and J genes are TRBV5-6 and TRBJ2-1; 8 nucleotides agree with TRBD2. V lost 1 base to trimming and J lost 2 bases; unmatched junction nucleotides: 5. The CDR3 is 16 residues long. Germline assignment: CDR1 SGHDT and CDR2 YYEEEE. The CDR3: CASSLLGLGAYNEQFF. The CDR3 coding sequence is TGTGCCAGCAGCTTGCTGGGACTAGGGGCCTACAATGAGCAGTTCTTC. The complete variable domain, with remaining parts taken from reference TRBV5-6 and TRBJ2-1, reads DAGVTQSPTHLIKTRGQQVTLRCSPKSGHDTVSWYQQALGQGPQFIFQYYEEEERQRGNFPDRFSGHQFPNYSSELNVNALLLGDSALYLCASSLLGLGAYNEQFFGPGTRLTVL.